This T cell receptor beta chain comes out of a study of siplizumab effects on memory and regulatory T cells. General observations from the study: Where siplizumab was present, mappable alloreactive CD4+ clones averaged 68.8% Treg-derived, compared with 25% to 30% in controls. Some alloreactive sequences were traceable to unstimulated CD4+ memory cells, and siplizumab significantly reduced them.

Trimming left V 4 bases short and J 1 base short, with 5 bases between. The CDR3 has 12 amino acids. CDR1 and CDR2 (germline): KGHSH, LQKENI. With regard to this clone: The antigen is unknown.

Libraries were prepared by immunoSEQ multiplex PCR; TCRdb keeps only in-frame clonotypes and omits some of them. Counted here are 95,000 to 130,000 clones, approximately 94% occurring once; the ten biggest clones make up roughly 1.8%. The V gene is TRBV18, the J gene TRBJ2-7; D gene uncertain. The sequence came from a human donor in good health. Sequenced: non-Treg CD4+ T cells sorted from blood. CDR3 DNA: TGTGCCAGCTCACTGGGTTCCTACGAGCAGTACTTC. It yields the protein CASSLGSYEQYF.